The T cell receptor (beta chain) described here comes from a study of CD8 T cells in ankylosing spondylitis. This clonotype was counted a few times. What it recognizes is unknown. For TCR beta, libraries came from quantitative 5'-RACE with molecular barcodes. TCRdb fed the 5' RACE reads into MiXCR, producing one record per CDR3 protein. This sample has just over 350,000 distinct CDR3 sequences; 20% to 25% occur once, and the top ten carry under 15%. CDR3 size: 13 residues. With 5 bases removed from V and 5 bases from J, the gap between germline ends came to 12 bases. General study findings and limits: A motif of under ten highly homologous TCR beta variants was seen as apparently characteristic of ankylosing spondylitis blood. Those disease-linked clones were CD8+; they were also relatively rare in peripheral blood. Certain motif variants had earlier been reported in reactive arthritis synovial fluid and blood.

The TCR originated in a male donor with ankylosing spondylitis or in good health (not recorded which). V and J are TRBV12-3 or TRBV12-4 and TRBJ1-1; D remains ambiguous. Sequenced sample: blood, either unsorted or a sorted T cell fraction (not recorded which). This CDR3 reads CASSLQAVTEAFF. The DNA of the CDR3 is TGTGCCAGCAGTCTCCAGGCCGTTACTGAAGCTTTCTTT.